The 21 T cell receptor beta chains below come from one sample, sequenced in a study of long-term antiretroviral therapy in people with HIV. At the survey level, the v3.0 immunoSEQ assay was run. Assay used: immunoSEQ multiplex PCR; TCRdb lists only in-frame clones, some missing. In the table there are tens of thousands of clones, roughly 80% of which are singletons. Specimen: unsorted PBMCs, collected 1 year after starting antiretroviral therapy. All receptors derive from a man between 18 and 29 years old with HIV.

This chain connects TRBV28 to TRBJ1-3; 10 bases line up with TRBD1. V lost 6 bases, J lost 6 bases, and 8 bases stayed unmatched. Germline CDR1 reads MDHEN; CDR2 reads SYDVKM. The CDR3 is 15 amino acids. The CDR3 sequence: CASRMPGTGANTIYF. The CDR3 region has the DNA TGTGCCAGCAGGATGCCGGGGACAGGGGCAAACACCATATATTTT.

The chain recombines TRBV5-1 with TRBJ1-2; D gene uncertain. V lost 2 bases to trimming and J lost 4 bases, with 12 bases between them. CDR1 is SGHRS and CDR2 is YFSETQ in the germline V gene. The CDR3 has 14 amino acids. The CDR3 region is CASSLGGEPYGYTF. The CDR3 bases are TGCGCCAGCAGCTTAGGTGGGGAGCCCTATGGCTACACCTTC.

J is TRBJ1-2 and V is TRBV7-2; D remains ambiguous. Per germline, CDR1 SGHTA and CDR2 FQGNSA. V dropped 1 base and J dropped 0 bases, with 9 bases sitting between them. This CDR3 has 15 residues. CDR3 loop: CASSLGETPNYGYTF. The CDR3 nucleotides read TGTGCCAGCAGCTTAGGGGAAACTCCTAACTATGGCTACACCTTC.

The rearrangement joins TRBV7-9 to TRBJ2-5; 7 positions match TRBD1. With the DNA end fitting TRBJ2-7 better, the J assignment may be wrong. CDR3 length equals 14 residues. From germline, CDR1 is SEHNR and CDR2 FQNEAQ (reference sequence). Here the CDR3 reads CASSPPTGTYEQYF. The DNA for the CDR3 is TGTGCCAGCAGCCCTCCGACAGGGACCTACGAGCAGTACTTC.

J is TRBJ1-5 and V is TRBV19; 9 bases match TRBD1. V lost 5 bases and J lost 6; bases outside the gene matches: 5. Germline V gene lookup returns CDR1 LNHDA and CDR2 SQIVND (reference sequence). The CDR3 runs to 14 residues. The DNA of the CDR3 is TGTGCCAGTAGTCGACAGGGGGGCAGTCAGCCCCAGCATTTT. It translates to CASSRQGGSQPQHF. Supplemented by reference TRBV19 and TRBJ1-5, the full variable domain reads DGGITQSPKYLFRKEGQNVTLSCEQNLNHDAMYWYRQDPGQGLRLIYYSQIVNDFQKGDIAEGYSVSREKKESFPLTVTSAQKNPTAFYLCASSRQGGSQPQHFGDGTRLSIL.

The chain employs TRBV2 and TRBJ2-5; TRBD1 aligns across 9 bases. This CDR3 contains 13 residues. The J segment lost 5 bases and the V segment lost 6 bases, leaving 4 bases of the junction unmatched. Looked up from germline, CDR1 is SNHLY and CDR2 is FYNNEI. The CDR3 reads CASRGTGLETQYF. The CDR3 DNA follows: TGTGCCAGCAGGGGGACAGGGCTGGAGACCCAGTACTTC.

This clone was recorded only once. The chain has TRBV6-1 and TRBJ1-1; D ambiguous. The V gene's germline CDR1 is MNHNS and CDR2 SASEGT. The CDR3 spans 14 residues. V dropped 0 bases and J dropped 6 bases, with 11 bases sitting between them. The CDR3 spells CASSEAREEAEAFF. In nucleotides, the CDR3 is TGTGCCAGCAGTGAAGCGCGGGAGGAGGCTGAAGCTTTCTTT.

The genes are TRBV29-1 and TRBJ2-1; D may be TRBD2 (6 bases). V was clipped by 6 bases and J by 0 bases, with 9 bases between them. The CDR3 contains 13 residues. Germline V CDR1 and CDR2: SQVTM, ANQGSEA. The DNA for the CDR3 is TGCAGCGTAGGTAGCGGCTCCTACAATGAGCAGTTCTTC. Protein: CSVGSGSYNEQFF.

V and J are TRBV5-1 and TRBJ1-1, with TRBD1 as a possible D gene (5 bases). V was cut by 1 base and J by 1 base, with 11 bases left in between. The length of the CDR3 is 15 residues. The germline V gene encodes CDR1 SGHRS and CDR2 YFSETQ. CDR3 in DNA: TGCGCCAGCAGCTTGATGCTCGGGGCGAACACTGAAGCTTTCTTT. Protein: CASSLMLGANTEAFF. The full variable domain, completed using reference TRBV5-1 and TRBJ1-1, is KAGVTQTPRYLIKTRGQQVTLSCSPISGHRSVSWYQQTPGQGLQFLFEYFSETQRNKGNFPGRFSGRQFSNSRSEMNVSTLELGDSALYLCASSLMLGANTEAFFGQGTRLTVV.

V and J are TRBV5-1 and TRBJ2-1, with 12 bases lining up with TRBD2. Germline trimming cut 3 bases from V and 10 bases from J; bases unmatched to any gene: 11. The CDR3 totals 16 residues. Germline loops: CDR1 SGHRS, CDR2 YFSETQ. The CDR3 sequence is CASSWGTSGSLIEQFF. CDR3 sequence (DNA): TGCGCCAGCAGCTGGGGGACTAGCGGGTCGCTGATCGAGCAGTTCTTC.

V and J are TRBV19 and TRBJ1-2; D is unresolved. Germline V gene data show CDR1 as LNHDA and CDR2 as SQIVND (reference sequence). The CDR3 has 16 amino acids. Trimming took 5 bases from V and 4 from J, leaving 20 bases between them. The DNA for the CDR3 is TGTGCCAGTAGTCGAAAGTTTTCGGAGTTGGGCTATGGCTACACCTTC. This sequence encodes CASSRKFSELGYGYTF.

CDR3: CADLTGAYYEQYF. CDR3 coding DNA: TGTGCCGACCTGACGGGGGCCTACTACGAGCAGTACTTC. The J gene is TRBJ2-7, the V gene TRBV28; D may match TRBD1 or TRBD2 (6 bases each). V was clipped by 11 bases and J by 3 bases, with 17 bases between them. Germline V CDR1 and CDR2: MDHEN, SYDVKM. The CDR3 is 13 amino acids.

V gene TRBV28 combines with J gene TRBJ2-7; D unclear. CDR3 length: 15 amino acids. Trimming stripped 1 base from V and 5 bases from J, with 15 bases between. Germline loops: CDR1 MDHEN, CDR2 SYDVKM. As DNA, the CDR3 is TGTGCCAGCAGTTTATCTCAGGCAAGGCAGGACGAGCAGTACTTC. Translating it yields CASSLSQARQDEQYF. Variable domain in full (rest from reference TRBV28 and TRBJ2-7): DVKVTQSSRYLVKRTGEKVFLECVQDMDHENMFWYRQDPGLGLRLIYFSYDVKMKEKGDIPEGYSVSREKKERFSLILESASTNQTSMYLCASSLSQARQDEQYFGPGTRLTVT.

This chain joins TRBV5-6 and TRBJ1-1; D ambiguous. The CDR3 sequence is 14 residues long. Trimming cost V 0 bases and J 1 base, with 7 bases left between them. Per the germline V gene, CDR1 is SGHDT and CDR2 is YYEEEE. CDR3 sequence reads: CASSLVQANTEAFF. The CDR3 bases are TGTGCCAGCAGCTTGGTCCAGGCGAACACTGAAGCTTTCTTT.

This clone was seen a handful of times. Within the sample, other DNA sequences also encode this same CDR3. The gene calls are TRBV7-9 and TRBJ2-7; D is possibly TRBD1 or TRBD2 (6 bases each). With 4 bases removed from V and 0 bases from J, the gap between germline ends came to 16 bases. In germline, CDR1 is SEHNR, CDR2 FQNEAQ (reference sequence). The CDR3 has 16 residues. The CDR3 DNA follows: TGTGCCAGCAGCTCGAACGTAGGGGGGACCTCCTACGAGCAGTACTTC. It translates to CASSSNVGGTSYEQYF.

Here the CDR3 reads CASIISTGTGELFF. CDR3 coding DNA: TGTGCCAGTATTATATCGACAGGTACCGGGGAGCTGTTTTTT. The V gene is TRBV7-9, the J gene TRBJ2-2, with D possibly TRBD1 on 6 matching bases. This CDR3 comprises 14 residues. Germline assignment: CDR1 SEHNR and CDR2 FQNEAQ (reference sequence). Trimming cost V 9 bases and J 5 bases, with 16 bases left between them.

V and J are TRBV28 and TRBJ1-1, with D perhaps TRBD1 (5 bases). V was trimmed by 6 bases and J by 9 bases, leaving 20 bases between them. The CDR3 length is 14 residues. Germline lookup yields CDR1 MDHEN and CDR2 SYDVKM. The CDR3 region has the DNA TGTGCCAGCAGCCGAAATCGGGACCTCGACCAAGCTTTCTTT. Its translation is CASSRNRDLDQAFF. The full variable domain, in which reference TRBV28 and TRBJ1-1 provide the parts outside the CDR3, is DVKVTQSSRYLVKRTGEKVFLECVQDMDHENMFWYRQDPGLGLRLIYFSYDVKMKEKGDIPEGYSVSREKKERFSLILESASTNQTSMYLCASSRNRDLDQAFFGQGTRLTVV.

The rearrangement uses TRBV7-9 and TRBJ2-1; 13 nucleotides line up with TRBD2. This CDR3 is built from 17 residues. V was pared by 5 bases and J by 2 bases, with 6 bases of the junction left unmatched. The germline CDR1 and CDR2 sequences are SEHNR and FQNEAQ (reference sequence). CDR3 nucleotide sequence: TGTGCCAGCAGCCGACTAGCGGGAGGTGGTACCTACAATGAGCAGTTCTTC. Amino acid sequence: CASSRLAGGGTYNEQFF. The whole variable domain, filled in from reference TRBV7-9 and TRBJ2-1, reads DTGVSQNPRHKITKRGQNVTFRCDPISEHNRLYWYRQTLGQGPEFLTYFQNEAQLEKSRLLSDRFSAERPKGSFSTLEIQRTEQGDSAMYLCASSRLAGGGTYNEQFFGPGTRLTVL.

This chain links TRBV6-5 with TRBJ2-7; D is tentatively TRBD1 or TRBD2 (5 bases each). The CDR3 is 13 residues long. The germline CDR1 and CDR2 sequences are MNHEY and SVGAGI. V was shortened by 7 bases and J by 7 bases, with 17 bases between the two germline ends. CDR3 residues: CASTLRASGEQYF. DNA for the CDR3: TGTGCCAGCACCCTCAGGGCATCGGGGGAGCAGTACTTC.

This chain links TRBV9 with TRBJ2-1; 9 nucleotides line up with TRBD2. Trimming took 4 bases from V and 5 from J; bases not matched to a gene: 7. The CDR3 runs to 15 residues. Germline CDR1 SGDLS, CDR2 YYNGEE. Written as DNA, the CDR3 is TGTGCCAGCAGCCTGACTAGCGGAACTAACAATGAGCAGTTCTTC. It is translated as CASSLTSGTNNEQFF. Full variable domain (rest looked up from reference TRBV9 and TRBJ2-1): DSGVTQTPKHLITATGQRVTLRCSPRSGDLSVYWYQQSLDQGLQFLIQYYNGEERAKGNILERFSAQQFPDLHSELNLSSLELGDSALYFCASSLTSGTNNEQFFGPGTRLTVL.

Concerning this clone: The junction departs from germline at one end; a sequencing error may be responsible. The CDR3 DNA reads as TGTGCCAGCAGTTTGCGAACATCCTACGCGCAGTACTTC. Amino acids: CASSLRTSYAQYF. The J gene is TRBJ2-7, the V gene TRBV28; no reliable D call. CDR3 size: 13 residues. The V gene's germline CDR1 is MDHEN and CDR2 SYDVKM.